The clone carrying this TCR beta chain came up once. The antigen is not known. The sample originates from a study of graft-versus-host responses after intestinal transplantation. Study as a whole: All recipients were given anti-thymocyte globulin induction, and tacrolimus and steroids were then administered for roughly 3 years. Study conclusions and caveats: Peak levels of circulating GvH clones tracked with early post-transplant HvG declines.

Some clones are missing from TCRdb's copy, which holds only in-frame ones; the method was immunoSEQ multiplex PCR. Among about 110,000 clones listed, about 92% were seen once. Sequences were derived from unstimulated CD4+ T cells sorted from spleen or lymph node cells, sampled before transplant. The receptor was isolated from a human donor who was the organ donor for an intestinal transplant.

The CDR3 DNA reads as TGTGCCAGTACCCACCGAAACACAGGGGGCCCTACCTACAATGAGCAGTTCTTC. Translation gives CASTHRNTGGPTYNEQFF. V is TRBV19 and J is TRBJ2-1; TRBD1 matches at 9 bases. Germline CDR1 is LNHDA and CDR2 is SQIVND (reference sequence). The CDR3 is made up of 18 amino acids. The V segment lost 7 bases and the J segment 2 bases; nucleotides outside the gene matches: 15.